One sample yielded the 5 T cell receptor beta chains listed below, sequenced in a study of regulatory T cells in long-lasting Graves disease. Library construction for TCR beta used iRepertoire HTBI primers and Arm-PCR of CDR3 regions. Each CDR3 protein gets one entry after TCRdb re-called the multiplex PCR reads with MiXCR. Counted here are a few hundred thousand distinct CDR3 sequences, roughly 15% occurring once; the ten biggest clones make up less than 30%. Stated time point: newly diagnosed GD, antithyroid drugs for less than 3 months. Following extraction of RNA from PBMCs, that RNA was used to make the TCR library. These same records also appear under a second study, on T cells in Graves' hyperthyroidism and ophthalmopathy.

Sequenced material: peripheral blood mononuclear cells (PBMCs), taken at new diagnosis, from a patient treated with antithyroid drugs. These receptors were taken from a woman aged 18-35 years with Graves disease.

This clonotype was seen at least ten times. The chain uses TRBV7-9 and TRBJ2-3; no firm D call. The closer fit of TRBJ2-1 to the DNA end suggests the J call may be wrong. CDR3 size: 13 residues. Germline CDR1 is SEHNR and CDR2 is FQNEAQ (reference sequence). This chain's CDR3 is CASSLGESYEQFF. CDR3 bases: TGTGCCAGCAGCTTAGGAGAATCCTATGAGCAGTTCTTC.

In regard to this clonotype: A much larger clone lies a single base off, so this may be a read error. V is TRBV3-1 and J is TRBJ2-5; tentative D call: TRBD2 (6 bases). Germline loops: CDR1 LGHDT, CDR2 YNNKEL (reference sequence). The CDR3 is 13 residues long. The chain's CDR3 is CASSPLEGEIQYF. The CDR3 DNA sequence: TGTGCCAGCAGCCCTCTGGAGGGAGAGATCCAGTACTTC.

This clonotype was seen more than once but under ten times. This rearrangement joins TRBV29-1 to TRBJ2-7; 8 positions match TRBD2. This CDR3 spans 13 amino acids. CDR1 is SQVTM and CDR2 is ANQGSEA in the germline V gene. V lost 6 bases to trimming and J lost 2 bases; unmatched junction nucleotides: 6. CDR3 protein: CSVRGLATYEQYF. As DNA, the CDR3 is TGCAGCGTCCGAGGACTAGCTACCTACGAGCAGTACTTC.

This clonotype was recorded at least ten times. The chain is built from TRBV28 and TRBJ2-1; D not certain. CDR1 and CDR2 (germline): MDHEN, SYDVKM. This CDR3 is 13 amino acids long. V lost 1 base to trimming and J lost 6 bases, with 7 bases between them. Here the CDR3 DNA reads TGTGCCAGCAGTTTATTTCCGCCCAATGAGCAGTTCTTC. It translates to CASSLFPPNEQFF.

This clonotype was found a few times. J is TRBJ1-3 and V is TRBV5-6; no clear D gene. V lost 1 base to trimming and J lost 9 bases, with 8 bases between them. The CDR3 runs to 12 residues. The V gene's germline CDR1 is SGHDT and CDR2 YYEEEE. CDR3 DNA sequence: TGTGCCAGCAGCTTGAACTTAACCACCATATATTTT. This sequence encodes CASSLNLTTIYF.